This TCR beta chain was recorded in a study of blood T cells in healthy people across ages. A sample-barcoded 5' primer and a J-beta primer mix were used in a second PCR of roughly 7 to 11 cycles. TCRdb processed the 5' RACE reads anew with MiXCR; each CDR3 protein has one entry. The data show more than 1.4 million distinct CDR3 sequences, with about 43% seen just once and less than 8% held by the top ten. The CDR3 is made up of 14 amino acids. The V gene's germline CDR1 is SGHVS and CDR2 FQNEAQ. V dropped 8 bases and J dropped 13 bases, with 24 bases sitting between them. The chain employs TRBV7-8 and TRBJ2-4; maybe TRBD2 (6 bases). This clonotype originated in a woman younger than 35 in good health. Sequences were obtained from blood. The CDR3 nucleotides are TGTGCCAGCGGGACTCTATTTTGGGGCAATGAGCAGTACTTC. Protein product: CASGTLFWGNEQYF.